This entry lists 9 T cell receptor beta chains sequenced from one sample in a study of T-cell reconstitution after alpha-beta-depleted transplantation in children. Unique molecular identifiers were incorporated during preparation of the TCRbeta library. In TCRdb, the PCR reads were re-called with MiXCR into one record per CDR3 protein. In the table there are 600,000 or so distinct CDR3 sequences, about 23% of which are singletons. Here the sequenced sample was PBMCs, mostly from graft donor cells, taken 360 days after TCRalphabeta/CD19-depleted stem cell transplant. The receptors were sampled from a boy less than two years old who had a stem cell transplant for acute myeloid leukemia, so the T cells may come from the graft donor.

This rearrangement joins TRBV6-2 or TRBV6-3 to TRBJ2-7, with D perhaps matching TRBD1 (6 bases). The V end was cut by 2 bases, the J end by 4 bases, with 9 bases between. The CDR3 consists of 13 residues. Looked up from germline, CDR1 is MNHEY and CDR2 is SVGEGT. CDR3 region: CASSYRTDYEQYV. The DNA of the CDR3 is TGTGCCAGCAGTTACCGGACAGATTACGAGCAGTACGTC.

The chain couples TRBV2 to TRBJ1-4, with TRBD1 matching 7 bases. The germline V gene has CDR1 SNHLY and CDR2 FYNNEI. The CDR3 has 13 residues. J gave up 7 bases and V 11 bases, and 10 bases lay outside the gene matches. The CDR3 coding sequence is TGTGCCGGGAACAGACGGGACAGTGAAAAACTGTTTTTT. Protein product: CAGNRRDSEKLFF.

V usage is TRBV5-6 and J usage is TRBJ2-2; possible D gene TRBD1, 5 bases. CDR1 is SGHDT, CDR2 YYEEEE, per germline. The CDR3 has 16 amino acids. Trimming removed 3 bases at V and 6 bases at J, with 18 bases between. The CDR3 loop reads CASSSPTALGSGELFF. The CDR3 DNA sequence: TGTGCCAGCAGCTCGCCGACAGCCCTTGGGTCCGGGGAGCTGTTTTTT.

The sample holds many counts of this clonotype. This chain connects TRBV20-1 to TRBJ2-3; possibly TRBD2 for D (6 bases). This CDR3 region has 16 residues. V lost 2 bases to trimming and J lost 0 bases, with 15 bases between them. Germline V CDR1 and CDR2: DFQATT, SNEGSKA (reference sequence). CDR3 bases: TGCAGTGCTAGATCGGTTAGCGGAACAAGCACAGATACGCAGTATTTT. This translates into CSARSVSGTSTDTQYF.

V is TRBV9 and J is TRBJ2-2; 11 bases are a match to TRBD2. The J segment lost 1 base and the V segment lost 0 bases, leaving 5 bases of the junction unmatched. Germline CDR1 is SGDLS and CDR2 is YYNGEE. This CDR3 spans 18 amino acids. CDR3 residues: CASSVARLAGRNTGELFF. The CDR3 nucleotides are TGTGCCAGCAGCGTAGCCCGACTAGCGGGGCGGAACACCGGGGAGCTGTTTTTT.

The chain links TRBV20-1 to TRBJ2-5; unclear D gene. Trimming left V 3 bases short and J 6 bases short, with 14 bases between. Germline V gene data show CDR1 as DFQATT and CDR2 as SNEGSKA (reference sequence). The length of the CDR3 is 13 residues. Here the CDR3 reads CSASSRIGKTQYF. In DNA, the CDR3 is TGCAGTGCTAGTTCCCGCATTGGGAAGACCCAGTACTTC.

This clonotype was observed a handful of times. The chain couples TRBV20-1 to TRBJ2-3, with a possible D match to TRBD1 (5 bases). The CDR3 length is 17 residues. Germline V gene data show CDR1 as DFQATT and CDR2 as SNEGSKA (reference sequence). Trimming removed 1 base at V and 2 bases at J, with 19 bases between. The CDR3 here is CSARGYGHGPYTDTQYF. CDR3 DNA sequence: TGCAGTGCTAGAGGGTACGGACACGGCCCCTACACAGATACGCAGTATTTT.

This clonotype was picked up a small number of times. This rearrangement joins TRBV29-1 to TRBJ1-2; D perhaps matches TRBD1 (5 bases). This CDR3 is 12 amino acids long. V was cut by 5 bases and J by 4 bases, with 11 bases left in between. CDR1 is SQVTM, CDR2 ANQGSEA, per germline. The CDR3 DNA reads as TGCAGCGTTCGGGAGGGGCGCTATGGCTACACCTTC. Protein: CSVREGRYGYTF.

This clonotype was seen repeatedly, ten times or more. The rearrangement joins TRBV7-2 to TRBJ1-3, with a weak D call TRBD1 (6 bases). CDR1 is SGHTA and CDR2 is FQGNSA in the germline V gene. The CDR3 contains 15 residues. V shed 2 bases and J shed 1 base, with 9 bases lying between them. The CDR3 coding sequence is TGTGCCAGCAGCTTATGGGGACATTCTGGAAACACCATATATTTT. Its translation: CASSLWGHSGNTIYF.